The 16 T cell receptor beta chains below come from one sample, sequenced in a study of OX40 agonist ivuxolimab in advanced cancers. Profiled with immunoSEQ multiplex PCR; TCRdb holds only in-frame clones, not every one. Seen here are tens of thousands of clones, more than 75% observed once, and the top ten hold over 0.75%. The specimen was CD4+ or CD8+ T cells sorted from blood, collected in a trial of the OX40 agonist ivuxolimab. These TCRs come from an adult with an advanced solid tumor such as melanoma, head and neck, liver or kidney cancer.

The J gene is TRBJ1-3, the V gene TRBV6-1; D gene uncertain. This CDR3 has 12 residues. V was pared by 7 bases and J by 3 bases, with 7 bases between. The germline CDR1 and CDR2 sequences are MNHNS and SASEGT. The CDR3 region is CASKDGGNTIYF. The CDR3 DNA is TGTGCCAGCAAGGACGGTGGAAACACCATATATTTT.

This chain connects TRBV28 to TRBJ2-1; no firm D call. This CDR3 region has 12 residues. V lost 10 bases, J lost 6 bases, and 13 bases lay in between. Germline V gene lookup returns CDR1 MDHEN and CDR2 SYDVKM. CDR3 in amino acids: CATTTGPNEQFF. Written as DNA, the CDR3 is TGTGCCACTACGACTGGGCCCAATGAGCAGTTCTTC.

The CDR3 is CASSLGLAGGLRSYNEQFF. CDR3 sequence (DNA): TGTGCCAGCAGTCTGGGACTAGCGGGAGGACTCCGCTCCTACAATGAGCAGTTCTTC. This chain links TRBV27 with TRBJ2-1; 15 nucleotides match TRBD2. Germline V CDR1 and CDR2: MNHEY, SMNVEV (reference sequence). Trimming at V came to 5 bases and at J to 0 bases, leaving 8 bases not matched to a gene. The CDR3 sequence is 19 residues long.

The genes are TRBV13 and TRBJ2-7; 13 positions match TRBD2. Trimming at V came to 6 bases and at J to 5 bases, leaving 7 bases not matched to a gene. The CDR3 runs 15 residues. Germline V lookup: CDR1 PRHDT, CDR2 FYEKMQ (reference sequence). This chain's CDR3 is CASSLRLAGGNEQYF. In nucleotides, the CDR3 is TGTGCCAGCAGTCTTCGACTAGCGGGAGGAAACGAGCAGTACTTC.

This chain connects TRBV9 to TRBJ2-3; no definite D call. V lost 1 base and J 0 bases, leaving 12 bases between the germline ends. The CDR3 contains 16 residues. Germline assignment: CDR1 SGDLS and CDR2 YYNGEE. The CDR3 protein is CASSVSPHLSTDTQYF. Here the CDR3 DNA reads TGTGCCAGCAGCGTAAGTCCCCACCTTAGCACAGATACGCAGTATTTT.

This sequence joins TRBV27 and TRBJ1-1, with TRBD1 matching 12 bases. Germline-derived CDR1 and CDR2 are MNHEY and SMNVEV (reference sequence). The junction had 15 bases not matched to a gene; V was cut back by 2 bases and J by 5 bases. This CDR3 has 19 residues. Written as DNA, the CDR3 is TGTGCCAGCAGTTTAGGGCTTTGGGGGACAGGGGGCGCCGGGACTGAAGCTTTCTTT. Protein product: CASSLGLWGTGGAGTEAFF.

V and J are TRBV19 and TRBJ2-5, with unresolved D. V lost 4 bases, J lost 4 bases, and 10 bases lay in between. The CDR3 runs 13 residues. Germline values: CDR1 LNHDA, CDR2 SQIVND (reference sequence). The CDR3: CASSNMGRETQYF. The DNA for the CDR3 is TGTGCCAGTAGTAACATGGGTAGAGAGACCCAGTACTTC.

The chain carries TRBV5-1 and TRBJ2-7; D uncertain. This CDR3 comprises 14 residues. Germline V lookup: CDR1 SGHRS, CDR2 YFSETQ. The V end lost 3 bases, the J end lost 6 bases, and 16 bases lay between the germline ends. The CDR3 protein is CASSSLVGSSEQYF. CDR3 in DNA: TGCGCCAGCAGCTCCCTGGTCGGGTCATCCGAGCAGTACTTC.

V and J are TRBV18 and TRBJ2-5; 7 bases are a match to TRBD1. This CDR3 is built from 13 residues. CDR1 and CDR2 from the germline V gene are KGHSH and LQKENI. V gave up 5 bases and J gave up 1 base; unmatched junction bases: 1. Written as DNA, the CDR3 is TGTGCCAGCTCAGACAGGGTCCAAGAGACCCAGTACTTC. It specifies CASSDRVQETQYF. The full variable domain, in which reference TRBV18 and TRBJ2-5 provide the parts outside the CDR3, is NAGVMQNPRHLVRRRGQEARLRCSPMKGHSHVYWYRQLPEEGLKFMVYLQKENIIDESGMPKERFSAEFPKEGPSILRIQQVVRGDSAAYFCASSDRVQETQYFGPGTRLLVL.

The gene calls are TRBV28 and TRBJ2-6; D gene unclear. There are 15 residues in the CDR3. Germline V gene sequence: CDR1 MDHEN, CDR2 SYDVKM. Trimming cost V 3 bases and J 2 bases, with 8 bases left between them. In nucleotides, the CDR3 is TGTGCCAGCAGTTTGAAGGCCCCTGGGGCCAACGTCCTGACTTTC. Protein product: CASSLKAPGANVLTF. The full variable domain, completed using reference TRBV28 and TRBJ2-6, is DVKVTQSSRYLVKRTGEKVFLECVQDMDHENMFWYRQDPGLGLRLIYFSYDVKMKEKGDIPEGYSVSREKKERFSLILESASTNQTSMYLCASSLKAPGANVLTFGAGSRLTVL.

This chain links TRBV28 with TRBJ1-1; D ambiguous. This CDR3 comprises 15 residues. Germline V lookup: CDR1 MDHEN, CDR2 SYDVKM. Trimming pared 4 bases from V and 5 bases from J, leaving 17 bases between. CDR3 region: CASSSIKGLGTEAFF. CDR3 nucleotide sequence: TGTGCCAGCAGTTCAATAAAGGGCTTGGGGACTGAAGCTTTCTTT.

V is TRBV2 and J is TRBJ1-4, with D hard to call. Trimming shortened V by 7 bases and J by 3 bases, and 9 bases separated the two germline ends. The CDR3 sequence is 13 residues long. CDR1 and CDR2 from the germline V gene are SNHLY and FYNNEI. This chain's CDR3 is CASKVWANEKLFF. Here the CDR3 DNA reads TGTGCCAGCAAAGTTTGGGCTAATGAAAAACTGTTTTTT.

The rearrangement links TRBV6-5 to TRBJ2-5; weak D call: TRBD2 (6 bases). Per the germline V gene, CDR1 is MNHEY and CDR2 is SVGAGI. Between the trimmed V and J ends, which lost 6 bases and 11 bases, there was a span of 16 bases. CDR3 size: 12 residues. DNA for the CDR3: TGTGCCAGCAGCGAGACTACGGGGGAGCAGTACTTC. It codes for CASSETTGEQYF.

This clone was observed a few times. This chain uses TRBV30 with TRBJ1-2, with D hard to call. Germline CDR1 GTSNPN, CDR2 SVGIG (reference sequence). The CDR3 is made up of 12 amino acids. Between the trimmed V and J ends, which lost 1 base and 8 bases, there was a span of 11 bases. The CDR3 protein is CAWSDKLGGYTF. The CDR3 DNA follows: TGTGCCTGGAGTGACAAGTTAGGGGGCTACACCTTC.

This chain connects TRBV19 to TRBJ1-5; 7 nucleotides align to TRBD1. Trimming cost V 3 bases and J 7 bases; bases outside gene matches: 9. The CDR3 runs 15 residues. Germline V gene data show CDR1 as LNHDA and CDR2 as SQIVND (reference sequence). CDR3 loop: CASSINRGQGQPQHF. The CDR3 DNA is TGTGCCAGTAGTATTAACAGGGGCCAGGGGCAGCCCCAGCATTTT. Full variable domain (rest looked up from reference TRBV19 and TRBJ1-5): DGGITQSPKYLFRKEGQNVTLSCEQNLNHDAMYWYRQDPGQGLRLIYYSQIVNDFQKGDIAEGYSVSREKKESFPLTVTSAQKNPTAFYLCASSINRGQGQPQHFGDGTRLSIL.

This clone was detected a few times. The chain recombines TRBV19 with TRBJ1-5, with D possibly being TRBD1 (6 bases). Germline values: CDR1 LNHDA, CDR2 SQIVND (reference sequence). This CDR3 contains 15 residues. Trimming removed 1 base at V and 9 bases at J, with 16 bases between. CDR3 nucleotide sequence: TGTGCCAGTAGTATAGGAGGGGGGCCGACGAGGCCCCAGCATTTT. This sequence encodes CASSIGGGPTRPQHF.